This T cell receptor (beta chain) comes out of a study of cytomegalovirus exposure and HLA in healthy donors (dated by TCRdb to 2015 to 2018). About the investigation overall: According to an earlier analysis of several hundred of the donors, some 170 million T cells yielded 90 million to 130 million unique TCR beta sequences and around 300 Gb of sequence data. The later analysis used no new phenotypic data to find candidate immune exposures, relying instead on TCR beta sequences and their occurrence across donors. A later genetic analysis took genome-wide SNP genotypes for about 55% of the roughly 700 donors and used that subset as a discovery cohort. The aim of the study was to test whether cataloging public T cell receptors could identify signatures of past pathogen exposure. A later analysis re-examined previously published TCR beta repertoires from more than 650 donors and added high-resolution HLA genotyping to investigate patterns of TCR occurrence. Besides the first cohort of some 670 subjects, a separate validation cohort made up of over 95 different subjects was used. To predict cytomegalovirus infection status, the study brought together high-throughput TCR immunosequencing, statistical association of individual TCRs with disease status, and machine learning. Of the 300 to 450 genotyped donors, 65% to 90% were placed in the genetic ancestry cluster associated with self-reported Caucasian donors. Roughly 300 gigabases of sequencing data and some 85 million unique TCR sequences were included in an early release covering 550 to 800 HLA-typed donors. HLA typing covered class I and class II loci at four-digit resolution. About 5 DR-DQ haplotypes were handled as single units for association and clustering, since linkage in the cohort was strong. Typing coverage differed by locus: A, B, C, DRB1 and DQB1 were typed in about 620-630 donors, DQA1 in 522, DPA1 in around 600, and DPB1 in just under 480. Using immunosequencing, the study profiled T cell repertoires from around 670 subjects and related those repertoires to cytomegalovirus serostatus. Donor age, sex, ethnicity and CMV serostatus were compiled alongside the repertoire data. All discovery cohort repertoires had been generated using a single sequencing platform. On average, around 240,000 unique TCR beta nucleotide sequences were sequenced per donor among a few hundred genotyped donors of the cohort, with around 19% of those sequences being non-productive. An earlier analysis of roughly 600 of the donors used high-throughput TCR beta sequencing to judge whether each TCR beta V gene segment behaved as functional or pseudogenic. Beyond this particular receptor, the publication reports: Because counts were too low, more than 15 rarely observed V segments, including chromosome 9 orphons, were left out of the earlier analysis of roughly 600 of the donors. The cohort was sequenced for TCR beta chains only, and without alpha or paired-chain data the features that could be detected were limited. At a false discovery rate of 0.05, a later analysis linked some 17,000 TCR beta sequences to specific HLA alleles. Three of the identified cytomegalovirus-associated TCR beta chains were confirmed in vitro to be specific for cytomegalovirus antigens. The authors suggested that the approach could potentially be generalized to other disease states and immunological phenotypes. The study listed 150 to 200 TCR beta chains as associated with cytomegalovirus. Because some donors lacked HLA typing at each locus, the association tests relied only on the typed subset. Some IMGT-functional V segments, including TRBV6-2 and TRBV6-3, could not be distinguished by the 87-base-pair reads and were therefore excluded. A later analysis reported that several top co-occurrence clusters appeared linked to parvovirus B19, influenza, CMV and Epstein-Barr virus. An association between a missense DCLRE1C variant and V-gene and J-gene trimming of TCR beta chains was found in a later genetic analysis and replicated in an independent cohort. Strong co-occurrence of HLA alleles, especially DR and DQ, made assigning TCR associations to individual alleles difficult. A group of highly shared sequence variants was considered likely to be a technical artifact of the sequencing pipeline. Presence/absence analyses assumed roughly uniform sequencing depth across donors, an assumption that may not hold. An earlier analysis of around 600 of the donors showed that most TCR beta V segments appeared in productive rearrangements either about 87% or about 30% of the time, which broadly matched IMGT annotations. Immune exposure information for the cohort was limited to CMV serostatus. Most CMV-associated TCR beta chains appeared to be HLA-restricted in a later analysis, and the HLA associations seemed to be driven largely by CMV exposure. Linkage disequilibrium might explain the correlated functional status among segregating V segments, but an unknown experimental factor could not be excluded. A later analysis found that HLA-associated TCR beta chains were more clonally expanded and had lower generation probabilities than equally common non-associated chains. A further reported finding was that TCR beta sequences accurately predicted the HLA-A and HLA-B alleles for most subjects in the first cohort. In both the original and validation cohorts, the classifier was reported to diagnose cytomegalovirus status with high specificity and sensitivity. Most TCR sequences were observed very rarely across donors, whereas some public TCRs were present in many individuals. In a later analysis, the rate of TCR association differed among HLA loci, with DRB1 alleles having the most associated TCRs and HLA-C alleles having the fewest. In a later genetic analysis, fewer N-insertions in productive TCRs were reported among donors in an Asian-associated ancestry cluster than the roughly 640-donor mean.

Library preparation employed the immunoSEQ multiplex PCR assay. For the multiplex PCR, a mixture combining 60 forward primers for TCR Vbeta segments and 13 reverse primers for TCR Jbeta segments was used. A multiplex PCR assay on genomic DNA amplified the CDR3 region of rearranged TCR beta genes. Amplified TCR beta libraries were sequenced as 87-base-pair reads on the Illumina HiSeq System. As for the authors' bioinformatics: A later analysis tallied 75 million to 85 million unique TCR beta chains across the 610 or so repertoires, and approximately 12 million of those chains were shared by two or more donors. A nearest-neighbor algorithm error-corrected the raw reads and collapsed the reads into unique sequences, merging closely related sequences to remove PCR and sequencing errors. To assign V, D and J gene segments, CDR3 sequences were aligned to IMGT reference sequences. For a sequence to be retained, at least a six-nucleotide match to both a V gene segment and a J gene segment was required. A rearrangement was called productive if the CDR3 had no stop codons and remained in frame with V and J, and every other rearrangement was called non-productive. Following IMGT convention, CDR3 was defined as the stretch from the second conserved V-encoded cysteine up to the conserved J-encoded phenylalanine. The earlier analysis of 550 to 650 of the donors excluded any sequence lacking an unambiguous match to a single V gene segment. In an earlier analysis of 587 of the donors, a V segment was called functional when productive rearrangements were above 56.7%, and segregating when the standard deviation between donors exceeded 5%. To diagnose cytomegalovirus status from the catalog of TCR beta chain sequences, a statistical classification framework was built. In a later analysis, V and J genes were assigned by comparing TCR nucleotide sequences against IMGT/GENE-DB human TR gene sequences. The TCRdist pipeline was used in a later analysis to assign CDR3 sequences and most-parsimonious VDJ recombination scenarios. A later analysis defined each TCR beta chain by its CDR3 amino acid sequence plus V-gene family, and excluded reads lacking a unique V-gene family. In a later analysis, nearly 600 highly shared, low-generation-probability nucleotide sequences were removed to address suspected cross-contamination and a sequencing artifact. For each public chain, a later analysis derived a clonal expansion index from normalized ranks of inferred template counts within each repertoire. In a later analysis, generation probabilities were computed using a VDJ recombination model fitted to out-of-frame rearrangements, and the results were checked against IGoR. Hypergeometric tests were used in a later analysis to score TCR-TCR, TCR-HLA and TCR-CMV co-occurrence, with a repertoire-size bias correction applied to the TCR pairs. To estimate false discovery rates, a later analysis permuted the HLA or CMV assignments 20 times. In a later analysis, co-occurring TCRs were grouped using DBSCAN, with TCRdist sequence similarity added in when clustering inside HLA-allele-positive subsets. Repertoires with fewer than 30,000 or more than 120,000 public chains were left out of co-occurrence clustering, as were five repertoires with anomalous nucleotide sharing. TCRdb retrieved this table from immuneACCESS and kept in-frame rearrangements only. Not all clones are present; in checked studies, unresolved V genes account for under half, and no reason is known for the remainder. The D gene and trimming were derived from the DNA, and the V and J assignments and clone size from that table. The sample records approximately 77,000 clones, roughly four fifths of which are singletons. In total, the top ten clones hold approximately 4.6% of the sample.

On this clone: Its antigen target is currently unknown. Per-base qualities were not stored, and no clone one base away is much larger.

The cohort comprised fewer than 700 healthy bone marrow donors. All cohort members were sampled while nominally healthy, although unrecorded immune exposures were likely present. The donor tested CMV seronegative and was one of the 352 seronegative cohort members. A peripheral blood sample was provided by each donor, and peripheral blood mononuclear cells were used for TCR beta sequencing. Genomic DNA extraction from the blood cell samples was performed with the Qiagen DNeasy Blood Extraction Kit. Spanning cysteine to phenylalanine, the CDR3 consists of 16 amino acids. Only CDR3 DNA remains: 48 bases, in frame from the first base. The germline V and J ends show losses of 4 bases and 5 bases respectively, and no gene match explains 15 bases of the junction. CDR1 is given as SGHRS and CDR2 as YFSETQ, both from the germline V gene.

The receptor's source is a man aged 35-49 years in good health and CMV-seronegative. The chain joins TRBV5-1 to TRBJ2-7, with 7 bases in between that match TRBD2. The sample was PBMCs. The CDR3 region has the sequence CASSTLLGGSSDEQYF. The nucleotides are TGCGCCAGCAGCACCCTTTTAGGCGGGAGTTCGGACGAGCAGTACTTC. Reference TRBV5-1 and TRBJ2-7 proteins supply the regions before and after the CDR3; the full variable domain is: KAGVTQTPRYLIKTRGQQVTLSCSPISGHRSVSWYQQTPGQGLQFLFEYFSETQRNKGNFPGRFSGRQFSNSRSEMNVSTLELGDSALYLCASSTLLGGSSDEQYFGPGTRLTVT.